This TCR beta chain was captured in a study of cytomegalovirus exposure and HLA in healthy donors. Study-level background: Tens of millions of unique TCRs from HLA-typed donors made up an early data release.

PCR used 60 Vbeta primers and 13 Jbeta primers. Source study methods: Later work found approximately 87 million unique TCR beta chains, with 9.5 million to 12 million shared. Produced via immunoSEQ multiplex PCR; TCRdb's table is partial and in-frame only. From that table come the V and J calls and clone size; the DNA was used to work out D and trimming. The repertoire holds roughly 150,000 clones, around 78% seen once, with approximately 1% in the top ten. On this clone: What it binds is unknown.

Germline-derived CDR1 and CDR2 are SGHRS and YFSETQ. There are 13 residues in the CDR3. With 6 bases removed from V and 4 bases from J, the gap between germline ends came to 10 bases. Study results and caveats: In an earlier analysis, most TCR beta V segments were productive about 87% or about 30% of the time. In vitro, three CMV-associated chains proved specific for CMV antigens.

This chain joins TRBV5-1 and TRBJ2-2; D gene ambiguous. This receptor was taken from a woman aged 40 to 49 in good health and CMV-seronegative. Sequenced material: PBMCs. CDR3 amino acids: CASTQLLTGELFF. The CDR3 DNA reads TGCGCCAGCACCCAACTCCTCACCGGGGAGCTGTTTTTT.